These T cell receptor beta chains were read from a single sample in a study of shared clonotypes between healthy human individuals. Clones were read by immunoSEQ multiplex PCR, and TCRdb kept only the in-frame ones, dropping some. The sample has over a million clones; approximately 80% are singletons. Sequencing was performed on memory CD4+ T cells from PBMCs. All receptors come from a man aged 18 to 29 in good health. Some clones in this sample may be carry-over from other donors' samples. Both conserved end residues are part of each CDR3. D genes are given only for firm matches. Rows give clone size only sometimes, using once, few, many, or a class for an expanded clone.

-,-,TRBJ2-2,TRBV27,CASSLFLVGELFF,TGTGCCAGCAGTTTATTTTTAGTCGGGGAGCTGTTTTTT
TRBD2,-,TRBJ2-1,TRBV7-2,CASSAERSGRIWDEQFF,TGTGCCAGCAGCGCAGAGCGTAGCGGGAGGATCTGGGATGAGCAGTTCTTC
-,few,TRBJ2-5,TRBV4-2,CASSPEGEVTLGTQYF,TGTGCCAGCAGCCCTGAGGGGGAGGTTACCTTGGGGACCCAGTACTTC
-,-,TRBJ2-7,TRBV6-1,CASSEGQHYEQYF,TGTGCCAGCAGTGAGGGGCAGCACTACGAGCAGTACTTC
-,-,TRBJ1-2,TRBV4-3,CASSQSRGGGYGYTF,TGCGCCAGCAGCCAAAGCCGCGGGGGTGGTTATGGCTACACCTTC
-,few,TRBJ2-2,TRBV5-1,CASSLVPTGELFF,TGCGCCAGCAGCTTGGTACCCACCGGGGAGCTGTTTTTT
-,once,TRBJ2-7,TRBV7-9,CASSRSYEQYF,TGTGCCAGCAGTCGCAGCTACGAGCAGTACTTC
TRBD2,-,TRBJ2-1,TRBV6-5,CASRGLATHNEQFF,TGTGCCAGCAGGGGACTAGCGACCCACAATGAGCAGTTCTTC
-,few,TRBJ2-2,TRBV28,CASGRNGELFF,TGTGCCAGCGGAAGAAACGGGGAGCTGTTTTTT
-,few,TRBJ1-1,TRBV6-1,CASSDPDTQAFF,TGTGCCAGCAGCGACCCCGACACCCAAGCTTTCTTT
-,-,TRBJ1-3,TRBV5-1,CASSLDGGTIYF,TGCGCCAGCAGCCTCGACGGGGGCACCATATATTTT
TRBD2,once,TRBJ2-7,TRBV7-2,CASSQRTSGSYEQYF,TGTGCCAGCAGCCAGAGGACTAGCGGCTCCTACGAGCAGTACTTC
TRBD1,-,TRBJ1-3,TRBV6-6,CASSSTGGRNTIYF,TGTGCCAGCAGTTCGACAGGGGGCCGAAACACCATATATTTT
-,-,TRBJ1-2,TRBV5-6,CASSLWGVNFNYGYTF,TGTGCCAGCAGCTTGTGGGGCGTGAATTTTAACTATGGCTACACCTTC
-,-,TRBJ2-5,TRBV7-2,CASSLGGVRRETQYF,TGTGCCAGCAGCTTAGGAGGGGTGCGGCGCGAGACCCAGTACTTC
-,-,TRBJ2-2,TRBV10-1,CAAGSVTGELFF,TGCGCCGCAGGGAGCGTCACCGGGGAGCTGTTTTTT